This T cell receptor beta chain was sequenced for a study of radiotherapy plus CTLA-4 blockade in lung cancer. This table comes from immunoSEQ multiplex PCR, and its TCRdb copy is limited to in-frame clones, with some not included. This sample has roughly 50,000 clones, with almost 85% found just once. The germline CDR1 and CDR2 sequences are LGHNA and YNFKEQ. With 6 bases removed from V and 7 bases from J, the gap between germline ends came to 16 bases. This CDR3 region has 13 residues. The count of this clone is one. The chain links TRBV4-2 to TRBJ2-7; possibly TRBD1 for D (6 bases). The sample consisted of peripheral blood, taken from a patient treated with radiotherapy plus ipilimumab. This TCR was recovered from a human donor with non-small cell lung cancer whose response to radiotherapy plus ipilimumab could not be evaluated. The CDR3 DNA reads as TGTGCCAGCAGTCAGGGGTCTACTGTTGAGCAGTACTTC. Translation gives CASSQGSTVEQYF.